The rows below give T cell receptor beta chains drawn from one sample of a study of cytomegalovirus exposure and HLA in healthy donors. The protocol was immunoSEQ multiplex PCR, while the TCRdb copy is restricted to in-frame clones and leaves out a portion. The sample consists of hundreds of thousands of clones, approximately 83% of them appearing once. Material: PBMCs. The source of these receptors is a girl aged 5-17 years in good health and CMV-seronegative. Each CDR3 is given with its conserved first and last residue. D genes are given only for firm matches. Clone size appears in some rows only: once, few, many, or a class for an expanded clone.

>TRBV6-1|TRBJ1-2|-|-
TGTGCCACCCGGGGGGGCTATGGCTACACCTTC
CATRGGYGYTF
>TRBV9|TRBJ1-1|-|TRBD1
TGTGCCAGCAGCGACGGGACAGCGAACACTGAAGCTTTCTTT
CASSDGTANTEAFF
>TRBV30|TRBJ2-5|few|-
TGTGCCTGGAGTGTACTTCGTTGGCCGGACACTTTAGGGGAAGAGACCCAGTACTTC
CAWSVLRWPDTLGEETQYF
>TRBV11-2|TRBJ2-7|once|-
TGTGCCAGCAGCTTAGCCCTAGGGGTGCAGTACTTC
CASSLALGVQYF
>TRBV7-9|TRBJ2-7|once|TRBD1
TGTGCCAGCAGCCCGGACAGGTTTGAAAACGAGCAGTACTTC
CASSPDRFENEQYF
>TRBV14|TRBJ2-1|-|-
TGTGCCAGCAGCTTCATTGGGGGGGCAGAGAATGAGCAGTTCTTC
CASSFIGGAENEQFF
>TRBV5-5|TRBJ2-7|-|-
TGTGCCAGCAGCCAGGCTAGCAACGAGCAGTACTTC
CASSQASNEQYF
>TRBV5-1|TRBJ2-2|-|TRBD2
TGCGCCAGCAGCCGTCAGGCTAGCGGGAACACCGGGGAGCTGTTTTTT
CASSRQASGNTGELFF
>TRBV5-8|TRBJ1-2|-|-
TGTGCCAGCAGCTTGACACCCGGCTACACCTTC
CASSLTPGYTF
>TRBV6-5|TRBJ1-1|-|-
TGTGCCAGCATCCTCAGCGGGGACACTGAAGCTTTCTTT
CASILSGDTEAFF
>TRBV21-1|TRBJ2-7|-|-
TGTGCCAGCAGCCCGCAGTTTGTGGGACAACGGCACGAGCAGTACTTC
CASSPQFVGQRHEQYF
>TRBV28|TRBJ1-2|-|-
TGTGCCAGTGGAGACGGCTATGGCTACACCTTC
CASGDGYGYTF
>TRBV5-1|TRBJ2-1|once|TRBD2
TGCGCCAGCTCCGGACTAGAGGGTAACAATGAGCAGTTCTTC
CASSGLEGNNEQFF
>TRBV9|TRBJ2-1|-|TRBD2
TGTGCCAGCAGCGCGGGACTAGCGGGCTACAATGAGCAGTTCTTC
CASSAGLAGYNEQFF
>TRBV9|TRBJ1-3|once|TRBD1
TGTGCCAGCAGCCCCAAGACAGGGTCTGGAAACACCATATATTTT
CASSPKTGSGNTIYF
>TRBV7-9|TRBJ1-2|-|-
TGTGCCAGCAGCTTTACAGGGATATCATATGGCTACACCTTC
CASSFTGISYGYTF
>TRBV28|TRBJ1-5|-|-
TGTGCCAGCAGTTTACAGGGAAATCAGCCCCAGCATTTT
CASSLQGNQPQHF
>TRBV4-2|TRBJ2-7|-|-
TGTGCCAGCAGCCAAGAGTTTCGGGAACCGTACGAGCAGTACTTC
CASSQEFREPYEQYF
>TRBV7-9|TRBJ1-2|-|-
TGTGCCAGCAGCTTAAGGGTAGGGGACTATGGCTACACCTTC
CASSLRVGDYGYTF
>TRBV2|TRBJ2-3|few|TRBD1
TGTGCCAGCAGTCGGACAGGGTTCCCAGATACGCAGTATTTT
CASSRTGFPDTQYF
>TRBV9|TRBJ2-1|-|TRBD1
TGTGCCAGCAGCGCTCTACAGGGGGCTTCTTGGAATGAGCAGTTCTTC
CASSALQGASWNEQFF
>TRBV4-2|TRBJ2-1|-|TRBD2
TGTGCCAGCAGCCTAAGGGGGACTAGCGGAGGAAACTACAATGAGCAGTTCTTC
CASSLRGTSGGNYNEQFF
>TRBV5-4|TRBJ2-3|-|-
TGTGCCAGCAGCTTGATCTTTGCGGGGCCCGGGGCAGATACGCAGTATTTT
CASSLIFAGPGADTQYF
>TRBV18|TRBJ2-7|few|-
TGTGCCAGCTCACCGGGCGAGTTTTCCTACGAGCAGTACTTC
CASSPGEFSYEQYF